The 16 T cell receptor beta chains below were found in one sample sequenced in a study of blood T cell repertoires in COVID-19. Data came from immunoSEQ multiplex PCR; TCRdb stores just in-frame clones and leaves some out. The sample includes under 250,000 clones, around nine tenths of them seen just once. Sample: peripheral blood. Receptor source: an older woman with active or convalescent COVID-19.

The chain combines TRBV2 with TRBJ2-1; D not resolved. Germline values: CDR1 SNHLY, CDR2 FYNNEI. The CDR3 length is 15 residues. V was cut by 5 bases and J by 0 bases, with 11 bases left in between. CDR3 amino acids: CASSPHISSYNEQFF. Written as DNA, the CDR3 is TGTGCCAGCAGTCCCCACATCAGCTCCTACAATGAGCAGTTCTTC.

The rearrangement joins TRBV6-5 to TRBJ1-5, with TRBD1 identical over 7 bases. This CDR3 comprises 15 residues. Unmatched junction bases numbered 11, after V lost 8 bases and J lost 4 bases. The germline CDR1 and CDR2 sequences are MNHEY and SVGAGI. The CDR3 is CASARSGQSNQPQHF. CDR3 sequence (DNA): TGTGCCAGCGCAAGGTCGGGACAGTCGAATCAGCCCCAGCATTTT.

This chain links TRBV4-2 with TRBJ2-5; 11 bases are a match to TRBD2. The germline V gene encodes CDR1 LGHNA and CDR2 YNFKEQ. V was pared by 2 bases and J by 6 bases, with 2 bases of the junction left unmatched. This CDR3 spans 14 amino acids. The CDR3 DNA reads as TGTGCCAGCAGCCAAACTAGCGGGGGAAAGACCCAGTACTTC. Protein sequence: CASSQTSGGKTQYF.

This chain links TRBV10-3 with TRBJ1-4, with 8 bases aligning to TRBD1. Trimming cost V 3 bases and J 5 bases; bases outside gene matches: 8. CDR1 and CDR2 from the germline V gene are ENHRY and SYGVKD. The CDR3 covers 16 residues. This chain's CDR3 is CAISETQGAWNEKLFF. The CDR3 nucleotides are TGTGCCATCAGTGAAACTCAGGGGGCCTGGAATGAAAAACTGTTTTTT.

This chain joins TRBV11-2 and TRBJ1-6; D is unclear. CDR1 and CDR2 (germline): SGHAT, FQNNGV. The CDR3 covers 15 residues. The germline V and J ends were trimmed by 6 bases and 3 bases, with 12 bases remaining between them. This chain's CDR3 is CASRPDGVYNSPLHF. CDR3 nucleotides: TGTGCCAGCAGGCCCGACGGGGTCTATAATTCACCCCTCCACTTT.

The gene calls are TRBV6-5 and TRBJ1-1, with 10 bases aligning to TRBD1. Trimming took 0 bases from V and 7 from J; bases not matched to a gene: 5. Germline values: CDR1 MNHEY, CDR2 SVGAGI. The CDR3 loop spans 15 amino acids. DNA of the CDR3: TGTGCCAGCAGTTACTCGAAGGGGACAGGGGATGAAGCTTTCTTT. Translating gives CASSYSKGTGDEAFF.

The CDR3 DNA reads TGTGCCAGTGCTGTGACTCGGCAAGAGACCCAGTACTTC. It specifies CASAVTRQETQYF. J is TRBJ2-5 and V is TRBV6-5, with D hard to call. Trimming left V 9 bases short and J 2 bases short, with 13 bases between. CDR1 and CDR2 from the germline V gene are MNHEY and SVGAGI. The CDR3 is 13 amino acids.

The chain recombines TRBV2 with TRBJ2-3, with D possibly matching TRBD2 (5 bases). The germline V gene encodes CDR1 SNHLY and CDR2 FYNNEI. This CDR3 is built from 15 residues. With 8 bases removed from V and 1 base from J, the gap between germline ends came to 16 bases. CDR3 in DNA: TGTGCCAGCTCCCCCCGGGGATCTGGCACAGATACGCAGTATTTT. Translating it yields CASSPRGSGTDTQYF.

A few counts support this clone. V usage is TRBV2 and J usage is TRBJ1-6; the D gene is possibly TRBD1 (6 bases). CDR3 length: 17 amino acids. Trimming stripped 11 bases from V and 5 bases from J, with 25 bases between. In germline, CDR1 is SNHLY, CDR2 FYNNEI. CDR3 loop: CAGSGTGTNSHNSPLHF. In DNA form, the CDR3 reads TGTGCCGGAAGCGGGACCGGGACAAATTCTCATAATTCACCCCTCCACTTT. Full variable domain (missing parts from reference TRBV2 and TRBJ1-6): EPEVTQTPSHQVTQMGQEVILRCVPISNHLYFYWYRQILGQKVEFLVSFYNNEISEKSEIFDDQFSVERPDGSNFTLKIRSTKLEDSAMYFCAGSGTGTNSHNSPLHFGNGTRLTVT.

V usage is TRBV5-4 and J usage is TRBJ2-7; D remains ambiguous. Trimming removed 0 bases from V and 2 bases from J, with 15 bases in between. Germline V gene data show CDR1 as SGHNT and CDR2 as YYREEE (reference sequence). CDR3 size: 16 residues. The CDR3 protein is CASSLGPHVATYEQYF. For the CDR3, the DNA is TGTGCCAGCAGCTTGGGACCGCACGTAGCTACCTACGAGCAGTACTTC.

This sequence joins TRBV3-1 (or the pseudogene TRBV3-2) and TRBJ1-5, with D maybe TRBD1 (5 bases). The V end was cut by 0 bases, the J end by 4 bases, with 13 bases between. Germline V CDR1 and CDR2: LGHDT, YNNKEL (reference sequence). CDR3 length equals 16 residues. The chain's CDR3 is CASSQEMVGVNQPQHF. The CDR3, as DNA: TGTGCCAGCAGCCAAGAAATGGTAGGGGTTAATCAGCCCCAGCATTTT.

This clone was seen only once. The rearrangement joins TRBV9 to TRBJ2-7; 9 bases align to TRBD2. J gave up 4 bases and V 0 bases, and 2 bases lay outside the gene matches. The CDR3 contains 14 residues. The germline CDR1 and CDR2 sequences are SGDLS and YYNGEE. The CDR3, as DNA: TGTGCCAGCAGCGTAGGTAGCGGGGGATACGAGCAGTACTTC. Translation gives CASSVGSGGYEQYF.

The J gene is TRBJ2-7, the V gene TRBV27; tentative D call: TRBD1 (5 bases). The germline V and J ends were trimmed by 4 bases and 3 bases, with 10 bases remaining between them. The CDR3 spans 13 residues. Germline V gene sequence: CDR1 MNHEY, CDR2 SMNVEV (reference sequence). The CDR3: CASSSRDVYEQYF. The CDR3, as DNA: TGTGCCAGCAGTTCCAGGGATGTCTACGAGCAGTACTTC.

This clone was seen more than once but under ten times. The chain recombines TRBV19 with TRBJ2-3, with 12 bases that match TRBD2. There are 17 residues in the CDR3. Germline V gene data show CDR1 as LNHDA and CDR2 as SQIVND (reference sequence). V lost 5 bases, J lost 1 base, and 7 bases stayed unmatched. Here the CDR3 reads CASSVASGGAGTDTQYF. CDR3 nucleotides: TGTGCCAGTAGTGTGGCTAGCGGGGGGGCGGGCACAGATACGCAGTATTTT.

J is TRBJ1-1 and V is TRBV10-3; 7 bases map to TRBD1. The length of the CDR3 is 15 residues. Germline loops: CDR1 ENHRY, CDR2 SYGVKD. Germline trimming cut 5 bases from V and 1 base from J; bases unmatched to any gene: 7. DNA for the CDR3: TGTGCCATCAGTTTACTAGGGGGCGAGAACACTGAAGCTTTCTTT. Translation gives CAISLLGGENTEAFF.

The chain combines TRBV7-2 with TRBJ2-2, with D unclear. CDR3 length: 12 amino acids. V lost 1 base, J lost 7 bases, and 4 bases lay in between. Germline V gene lookup returns CDR1 SGHTA and CDR2 FQGNSA. The CDR3 sequence is CASSLDLGELFF. The DNA for the CDR3 is TGTGCCAGCAGCTTAGATCTCGGGGAGCTGTTTTTT.